The 21 T cell receptor beta chains listed next were all sequenced from one sample in a study of CD8+ T cells in alopecia areata. Extracted RNA was reverse transcribed into cDNA, the sequencing template. The assay was immunoSEQ multiplex PCR, and TCRdb's table has in-frame clones only and misses some. This sample carries 90,000 to 100,000 clones, 41% of them seen once, and the ten largest clones take approximately 1.4%. The specimen sequenced was CD4+ T cells sorted from blood. The receptors were sampled from a human donor with alopecia areata.

This chain links TRBV29-1 with TRBJ2-2; tentative D call: TRBD2 (5 bases). The CDR3 length is 12 residues. V was pared by 7 bases and J by 4 bases, with 10 bases between. Germline-derived CDR1 and CDR2 are SQVTM and ANQGSEA. The CDR3 spells CSGGFATGELFF. The CDR3, as DNA: TGCAGCGGAGGGTTCGCCACCGGGGAGCTGTTTTTT.

This clone was recorded only once. The V call is TRBV6-5, the J call TRBJ2-5; D is possibly TRBD2 (7 bases). V was pared by 3 bases and J by 9 bases, with 20 bases between. The CDR3 length is 15 residues. The germline V gene has CDR1 MNHEY and CDR2 SVGAGI. CDR3 bases: TGTGCCAGCAGTTATGGGGCTAGCGGACAGTCGGCCCAGTACTTC. Protein: CASSYGASGQSAQYF.

The J gene is TRBJ2-5, the V gene TRBV5-1, with D possibly being TRBD2 (5 bases). V lost 0 bases and J lost 5, with 14 bases in between. The CDR3 sequence is 15 residues long. Per the germline V gene, CDR1 is SGHRS and CDR2 is YFSETQ. The CDR3 coding sequence is TGCGCCAGCAGCTTGGGAGCGGTTGCTGCCGAGACCCAGTACTTC. It encodes CASSLGAVAAETQYF.

V and J are TRBV5-4 and TRBJ2-1; possibly TRBD1 for D (6 bases). Germline V CDR1 and CDR2: SGHNT, YYREEE (reference sequence). V dropped 3 bases and J dropped 6 bases, with 13 bases sitting between them. This CDR3 has 14 amino acids. CDR3 region: CASSSTGQSNEQFF. Here the CDR3 DNA reads TGTGCCAGCAGCTCTACCGGACAGTCCAATGAGCAGTTCTTC.

The V gene is TRBV28, the J gene TRBJ1-2; TRBD1 matches 10 bases. Trimming at V came to 7 bases and at J to 4 bases, leaving 3 bases not matched to a gene. The CDR3 is 13 amino acids. Germline CDR1 is MDHEN and CDR2 is SYDVKM. CDR3 nucleotide sequence: TGTGCCAGCATGGACAGGGGGATCTATGGCTACACCTTC. This codes for CASMDRGIYGYTF.

This clone was counted a single time. The rearrangement links TRBV30 to TRBJ2-3, with D perhaps given as TRBD1 or TRBD2 (6 bases each). Trimming pared 1 base from V and 4 bases from J, leaving 15 bases between. This CDR3 is built from 15 residues. Germline CDR1 is GTSNPN and CDR2 is SVGIG (reference sequence). The CDR3 region has the DNA TGTGCCTGGAGTGCCTGGGGGGCGCAGTCAGATACGCAGTATTTT. Its translation is CAWSAWGAQSDTQYF.

This clone was detected only a few times. The chain uses TRBV28 and TRBJ1-1; D may be TRBD1 (5 bases). The germline V and J ends were trimmed by 4 bases and 1 base, with 10 bases remaining between them. Germline V gene sequence: CDR1 MDHEN, CDR2 SYDVKM. CDR3 length equals 14 residues. The DNA for the CDR3 is TGTGCCAGCAGTTCAATGGGGCAGAACACTGAAGCTTTCTTT. It translates to CASSSMGQNTEAFF.

The chain uses TRBV7-6 and TRBJ2-7, with D possibly matching TRBD2 (5 bases). CDR1 and CDR2 from the germline V gene are SGHVS and FNYEAQ. The V gene lost 1 base and the J gene lost 5 bases, with 12 bases spanning the gap. The CDR3 loop spans 14 amino acids. The CDR3 region has the DNA TGTGCCAGCAGCTTAGGGCCGTCGAGGGACGAGCAGTACTTC. Protein sequence: CASSLGPSRDEQYF.

This rearrangement joins TRBV7-7 to TRBJ2-5; 13 bases are a match to TRBD2. Per the germline V gene, CDR1 is SSHAT and CDR2 is FNYEAQ (reference sequence). The CDR3 runs 22 residues. Losses at the gene ends were 5 bases for V and 2 bases for J; bases not matched to a gene: 23. This CDR3 reads CASSPNDGWLGLAGDGQETQYF. The CDR3, as DNA: TGTGCCAGCAGCCCGAACGATGGGTGGTTAGGACTAGCGGGAGATGGGCAAGAGACCCAGTACTTC.

The V gene is TRBV4-1, the J gene TRBJ2-7, with TRBD2 identical over 12 bases. CDR1 MGHRA and CDR2 YSYEKL come from the germline V gene. This CDR3 is built from 16 residues. Unmatched junction bases numbered 4, after V lost 4 bases and J lost 0 bases. CDR3 protein: CASSRETSGSSYEQYF. As DNA, the CDR3 is TGCGCCAGCAGCCGAGAGACTAGCGGGAGCTCCTACGAGCAGTACTTC.

V is TRBV30 and J is TRBJ2-1, with D possibly TRBD1 on 5 matching bases. CDR3 length equals 13 residues. Trimming cost V 4 bases and J 4 bases, with 11 bases left between them. CDR1 and CDR2 (germline): GTSNPN, SVGIG (reference sequence). Written as DNA, the CDR3 is TGTGCCTGGAAAGGGGCAGAATACAATGAGCAGTTCTTC. Its translation is CAWKGAEYNEQFF. Full variable domain (outside the CDR3, taken from reference TRBV30 and TRBJ2-1): SQTIHQWPATLVQPVGSPLSLECTVEGTSNPNLYWYRQAAGRGLQLLFYSVGIGQISSEVPQNLSASRPQDRQFILSSKKLLLSDSGFYLCAWKGAEYNEQFFGPGTRLTVL.

CDR3 bases: TGTGCCAGCAAGACTCGTGGGGAGCTGTTTTTT. Translation gives CASKTRGELFF. This chain uses TRBV2 with TRBJ2-2; D is ambiguous. The V gene lost 7 bases and the J gene lost 8 bases, with 8 bases spanning the gap. The CDR3 is made up of 11 amino acids. Per the germline V gene, CDR1 is SNHLY and CDR2 is FYNNEI.

A few counts support this clone. This chain connects TRBV2 to TRBJ2-7; weak D call: TRBD2 (7 bases). Germline CDR1 SNHLY, CDR2 FYNNEI. The germline V and J ends were trimmed by 2 bases and 0 bases, with 14 bases remaining between them. CDR3 length: 16 amino acids. The CDR3 region has the DNA TGTGCCAGCAGTGAACCCGGCGGGGGCAGCTCCTACGAGCAGTACTTC. This translates into CASSEPGGGSSYEQYF.

In nucleotides, the CDR3 is TGTGCCAGCAGTTACTCTAAACAGGGTAGTGCTTTCTTT. It codes for CASSYSKQGSAFF. The chain uses TRBV6-5 and TRBJ1-1; maybe TRBD1 (6 bases). This CDR3 region has 13 residues. V shed 0 bases and J shed 11 bases, with 13 bases lying between them. CDR1 and CDR2 from the germline V gene are MNHEY and SVGAGI.

The V and J genes are TRBV27 and TRBJ2-7, with 7 bases lining up with TRBD2. J gave up 1 base and V 6 bases, and 9 bases lay outside the gene matches. From germline, CDR1 is MNHEY and CDR2 SMNVEV (reference sequence). CDR3 length: 15 residues. The CDR3 loop reads CASRMSTSLSYEQYF. CDR3 in DNA: TGTGCCAGCAGAATGTCGACTAGCCTATCCTACGAGCAGTACTTC.

V and J are TRBV2 and TRBJ2-1; tentative D call: TRBD1 (6 bases). CDR3 size: 15 residues. Per the germline V gene, CDR1 is SNHLY and CDR2 is FYNNEI. The V and J ends lost 6 bases and 0 bases respectively, with 12 bases between them. The DNA of the CDR3 is TGTGCCAGCAGGGAACAGGGTTCCTCCTACAATGAGCAGTTCTTC. Protein product: CASREQGSSYNEQFF. The variable domain in full, with the rest retrieved from reference TRBV2 and TRBJ2-1, is EPEVTQTPSHQVTQMGQEVILRCVPISNHLYFYWYRQILGQKVEFLVSFYNNEISEKSEIFDDQFSVERPDGSNFTLKIRSTKLEDSAMYFCASREQGSSYNEQFFGPGTRLTVL.

This clone was seen more than once but under ten times. Other DNA sequences within the sample encode an identical CDR3. The gene calls are TRBV7-9 and TRBJ1-5; no clear D. V lost 1 base to trimming and J lost 2 bases, with 6 bases between them. The CDR3 has 14 amino acids. Per germline, CDR1 SEHNR and CDR2 FQNEAQ (reference sequence). CDR3 protein: CASSLGWGNQPQHF. CDR3 DNA sequence: TGTGCCAGCAGCTTAGGCTGGGGCAATCAGCCCCAGCATTTT.

The rearrangement links TRBV7-9 to TRBJ2-7; D gene ambiguous. The CDR3 totals 14 residues. With 1 base removed from V and 10 bases from J, the gap between germline ends came to 17 bases. Per the germline V gene, CDR1 is SEHNR and CDR2 is FQNEAQ (reference sequence). The CDR3 spells CASSLGGGDVTQYF. CDR3 bases: TGTGCCAGCAGCTTAGGGGGTGGAGACGTCACCCAGTACTTC. Drawing the rest from reference TRBV7-9 and TRBJ2-7, the complete variable domain is DTGVSQNPRHKITKRGQNVTFRCDPISEHNRLYWYRQTLGQGPEFLTYFQNEAQLEKSRLLSDRFSAERPKGSFSTLEIQRTEQGDSAMYLCASSLGGGDVTQYFGPGTRLTVT.

This clone was observed a handful of times. The CDR3 spells CASSQPVGTEAFF. CDR3 DNA sequence: TGCGCCAGCAGCCAACCGGTAGGGACTGAAGCTTTCTTT. V usage is TRBV5-1 and J usage is TRBJ1-1; D is unresolved. Germline-derived CDR1 and CDR2 are SGHRS and YFSETQ. This CDR3 region has 13 residues. V dropped 4 bases and J dropped 5 bases, with 12 bases sitting between them.

The chain carries TRBV2 and TRBJ1-1; 9 nucleotides match TRBD1. This CDR3 has 18 residues. Germline CDR1 and CDR2: SNHLY and FYNNEI. The V and J ends lost 5 bases and 2 bases, in that order; junction bases with no gene match: 15. DNA for the CDR3: TGTGCCAGCAGTCGGCGGAGGACAGGGGTCCCAAGCAACACTGAAGCTTTCTTT. Translation: CASSRRRTGVPSNTEAFF.

The chain is built from TRBV6-5 and TRBJ2-3; 8 bases map to TRBD1. Germline CDR1 and CDR2: MNHEY and SVGAGI. This CDR3 is 12 amino acids long. The V gene end was trimmed by 9 bases and the J gene end by 6 bases; junction bases not matched to a gene: 5. DNA for the CDR3: TGTGCCAGTCGACAGGGGTCGGATACGCAGTATTTT. Its translation is CASRQGSDTQYF.